A single sample gave rise to the 19 T cell receptor beta chains below, sequenced in a study of beta chain features in type 1 diabetes. TCRB transcripts that were expressed got sequenced, as all of the isolated RNA had been reverse transcribed. The method was immunoSEQ multiplex PCR; TCRdb's version includes in-frame clones alone and lacks a portion of them. The sample lists more than 300,000 clones; about 14% were seen once. The specimen sequenced was naive CD4+ T cells from blood. The receptors were sampled from a woman between 18 and 29 years old in good health.

V gene TRBV5-6 combines with J gene TRBJ1-2, with 9 bases identical to TRBD1. Germline CDR1 is SGHDT and CDR2 is YYEEEE. This CDR3 has 13 residues. J was trimmed by 4 bases and V by 5 bases; bases with no gene match: 3. CDR3 nucleotides: TGTGCCAGCAGGGGACAGGGAGGCTATGGCTACACCTTC. Amino acids: CASRGQGGYGYTF.

The V gene is TRBV7-2, the J gene TRBJ2-1; 8 bases map to TRBD2. The germline CDR1 and CDR2 sequences are SGHTA and FQGNSA. V trimming: 4 bases; J trimming: 4 bases; junction bases outside the gene matches: 6. The CDR3 covers 15 residues. CDR3 DNA sequence: TGTGCCAGCAGCTGGCTAGCGGGCCTTTACAATGAGCAGTTCTTC. This gives the protein CASSWLAGLYNEQFF.

This clone was counted between two and nine times. The chain carries TRBV9 and TRBJ2-7, with TRBD1 matching 8 bases. Unmatched junction bases numbered 6, after V lost 4 bases and J lost 3 bases. The CDR3 runs to 14 residues. Per germline, CDR1 SGDLS and CDR2 YYNGEE. CDR3 sequence reads: CASSPTGGFYEQYF. CDR3 nucleotides: TGTGCCAGCAGCCCCACAGGGGGGTTCTACGAGCAGTACTTC.

This clone was picked up a small number of times. The same CDR3 also results from other DNA sequences found in this sample. The chain employs TRBV5-1 and TRBJ2-7; D possibly corresponds to TRBD2 (5 bases). Trimming stripped 0 bases from V and 7 bases from J, with 5 bases between. CDR1 SGHRS and CDR2 YFSETQ come from the germline V gene. The CDR3 sequence is 11 residues long. In nucleotides, the CDR3 is TGCGCCAGCAGCTTGGGCGGGGAGCAGTACTTC. This sequence encodes CASSLGGEQYF.

Only a few counts were recorded for this clone. The gene calls are TRBV5-1 and TRBJ2-1; TRBD2 aligns across 7 bases. V lost 4 bases, J lost 6 bases, and 13 bases stayed unmatched. Germline V gives CDR1 SGHRS, CDR2 YFSETQ. This CDR3 has 16 amino acids. CDR3 sequence reads: CASSRNLMSGGNEQFF. In nucleotides, the CDR3 is TGCGCCAGCAGCCGCAACCTCATGTCGGGAGGCAATGAGCAGTTCTTC.

The chain joins TRBV28 to TRBJ2-7; possible D gene TRBD1, 6 bases. The CDR3 covers 14 residues. The ends were cut back, 5 bases at V and 5 bases at J, with 16 bases in the middle. Per the germline V gene, CDR1 is MDHEN and CDR2 is SYDVKM. The DNA for the CDR3 is TGTGCCAGCAGTCCCGGACAGAGACCGGACGAGCAGTACTTC. Its protein is CASSPGQRPDEQYF. Together with reference TRBV28 and TRBJ2-7, the CDR3 gives the full variable domain: DVKVTQSSRYLVKRTGEKVFLECVQDMDHENMFWYRQDPGLGLRLIYFSYDVKMKEKGDIPEGYSVSREKKERFSLILESASTNQTSMYLCASSPGQRPDEQYFGPGTRLTVT.

V and J are TRBV25-1 and TRBJ1-2, with D possibly matching TRBD1 (6 bases). V lost 6 bases and J 7 bases, leaving 18 bases between the germline ends. The germline V gene has CDR1 MGHDK and CDR2 SYGVNS. The CDR3 is made up of 14 amino acids. The CDR3 coding sequence is TGTGCCAGCAGACAGACAGGCGGAAAAGGTGGCTACACCTTC. This translates into CASRQTGGKGGYTF.

This chain uses TRBV15 with TRBJ1-4; unclear D gene. Germline V gives CDR1 LNHNV, CDR2 YYDKDF (reference sequence). The V end lost 3 bases, the J end lost 1 base, and 9 bases lay between the germline ends. This CDR3 is built from 15 residues. DNA for the CDR3: TGTGCCACCAGCAGTAATGTTTTAACTAATGAAAAACTGTTTTTT. Protein: CATSSNVLTNEKLFF.

Only a few counts were recorded for this clone. The chain links TRBV5-6 to TRBJ1-2; D remains unclear. V dropped 6 bases and J dropped 2 bases, with 14 bases sitting between them. This CDR3 comprises 14 residues. Looked up from germline, CDR1 is SGHDT and CDR2 is YYEEEE. The CDR3 loop reads CASIVPRLNYGYTF. The DNA of the CDR3 is TGTGCCAGCATCGTACCCAGGCTGAACTATGGCTACACCTTC.

The V and J genes are TRBV27 and TRBJ2-2, with D maybe TRBD2 (5 bases). The CDR3 contains 15 residues. V was cut by 2 bases and J by 1 base, with 8 bases left in between. Germline CDR1 is MNHEY and CDR2 is SMNVEV (reference sequence). CDR3 protein: CASSLNRGNTGELFF. Written as DNA, the CDR3 is TGTGCCAGCAGTTTAAACCGGGGGAACACCGGGGAGCTGTTTTTT.

The chain has TRBV10-3 and TRBJ2-1; 13 bases align to TRBD2. The V and J ends lost 3 bases and 5 bases, in that order; junction bases with no gene match: 4. This CDR3 has 16 residues. Germline CDR1 is ENHRY and CDR2 is SYGVKD. The CDR3 protein is CAISDPGLAGNNEQFF. The CDR3 DNA follows: TGTGCCATCAGTGACCCGGGACTAGCGGGAAACAATGAGCAGTTCTTC.

The rearrangement links TRBV19 to TRBJ1-5; possibly TRBD1 for D (5 bases). This CDR3 has 15 residues. Germline values: CDR1 LNHDA, CDR2 SQIVND (reference sequence). Trimming took off 5 bases at V and 5 bases at J, with 16 bases between the two ends. The CDR3 loop is CASSDKRGWDQPQHF. For the CDR3, the DNA is TGTGCCAGTAGTGACAAGCGGGGCTGGGATCAGCCCCAGCATTTT.

The rearrangement joins TRBV6-5 to TRBJ2-3; a possible D gene is TRBD2 (7 bases). This CDR3 is 12 amino acids long. CDR1 is MNHEY, CDR2 SVGAGI, per germline. V lost 8 bases and J lost 7, with 13 bases in between. CDR3: CASGRGLYTQYF. The CDR3 nucleotides are TGTGCCAGCGGGAGGGGGTTATATACGCAGTATTTT.

This clone was picked up a small number of times. J is TRBJ2-7 and V is TRBV11-2; tentatively, D is TRBD1 (6 bases). Germline values: CDR1 SGHAT, CDR2 FQNNGV. The V end was cut by 5 bases, the J end by 1 base, with 18 bases between. This CDR3 is built from 16 residues. The chain's CDR3 is CASSPKGHSGSYEQYF. The DNA of the CDR3 is TGTGCCAGCAGCCCAAAGGGACACTCAGGGTCCTACGAGCAGTACTTC.

On this clone itself: Distinct nucleotide sequences in the sample also encode this CDR3. V gene TRBV9 combines with J gene TRBJ2-1; D uncertain. There are 12 residues in the CDR3. The germline V gene encodes CDR1 SGDLS and CDR2 YYNGEE. The V gene lost 0 bases and the J gene lost 6 bases, with 4 bases spanning the gap. Here the CDR3 DNA reads TGTGCCAGCAGCGTAGGGCTCAATGAGCAGTTCTTC. Protein product: CASSVGLNEQFF.

This clone was counted a few times. The J gene is TRBJ2-1, the V gene TRBV25-1, with 8 bases matching TRBD2. V was clipped by 7 bases and J by 8 bases; unmatched bases: 4. This CDR3 comprises 12 residues. Germline V lookup: CDR1 MGHDK, CDR2 SYGVNS. The chain's CDR3 is CASISGSDEQFF. CDR3 sequence (DNA): TGTGCCAGCATCAGCGGGAGCGATGAGCAGTTCTTC.

This clone was counted only a few times. This chain links TRBV19 with TRBJ2-6, with 8 bases lining up with TRBD1. CDR3 size: 16 residues. Unmatched junction bases numbered 8, after V lost 10 bases and J lost 0 bases. Germline CDR1 reads LNHDA; CDR2 reads SQIVND (reference sequence). CDR3 residues: CATQTGAASGANVLTF. Here the CDR3 DNA reads TGTGCCACCCAGACAGGGGCGGCCTCTGGGGCCAACGTCCTGACTTTC.

The chain carries TRBV5-1 and TRBJ2-5; D possibly corresponds to TRBD1 (6 bases). Matching the DNA end better, TRBJ2-7 makes the J call doubtful. Germline V gene lookup returns CDR1 SGHRS and CDR2 YFSETQ. CDR3 length: 14 residues. CDR3 DNA: TGCGCCAGCAGCCAGACGGCAGGGGACTACGAGCAGTACTTC. It is translated as CASSQTAGDYEQYF.

This clone was counted a few times. This chain joins TRBV7-9 and TRBJ1-1; tentative D call: TRBD1 (5 bases). Trimming removed 2 bases at V and 7 bases at J, with 8 bases between. CDR1 is SEHNR, CDR2 FQNEAQ, per germline (reference sequence). The CDR3 has 12 amino acids. The CDR3 region has the DNA TGTGCCAGCAGCTTAACGGGACTTGAAGCTTTCTTT. Encoded protein: CASSLTGLEAFF.